These 17 T cell receptor beta chains originate from one sample sequenced in a study of post-analysis software for immune sequencing data. Study-wide results and caveats: TRBV5-6, TRBV5-1 and TRBV20-1 belonged to a set of roughly five TRBV segments that were more frequent in patients than controls.

Presence of unique molecular identifiers characterized the TCR beta cDNA libraries. TCRdb redid the calling of the PCR reads with MiXCR, one entry per CDR3 protein. The sample yields about half a million distinct CDR3 sequences, around a third seen once. The antigens for these receptors are not known. The specimen was blood. Source of these receptors: a girl between 2 and 17 years old with multiple sclerosis.

The genes are TRBV12-3 or TRBV12-4 and TRBJ2-2; 7 bases are shared with TRBD1. This CDR3 spans 14 amino acids. The V segment lost 6 bases and the J segment 1 base; nucleotides outside the gene matches: 2. The CDR3 DNA sequence: TGTGCCAGCAGCTGGGACAGGAACACCGGGGAGCTGTTTTTT. Translating gives CASSWDRNTGELFF.

As for this clonotype: At one end the junction does not follow the germline gene, possibly because of a read error. The chain employs TRBV11-2 and TRBJ2-1; 7 bases are shared with TRBD2. The CDR3 spans 15 residues. Germline-derived CDR1 and CDR2 are SGHAT and FQNNGV. The CDR3 loop reads CTSSHSRGDVNEQFF. As DNA, the CDR3 is TGTACCAGCAGCCACAGTCGGGGGGACGTGAATGAGCAGTTCTTC.

This clonotype was observed a few times. The rearrangement joins TRBV11-2 to TRBJ2-3, with TRBD2 identical over 8 bases. This CDR3 has 16 amino acids. The germline V gene has CDR1 SGHAT and CDR2 FQNNGV. After removal of 4 bases from V and 5 bases from J, the junction contained 11 bases not matched to a gene. DNA for the CDR3: TGTGCCAGCAGCTCCGGGACGGGGGGGCCGGGAGATACGCAGTATTTT. Amino acid sequence: CASSSGTGGPGDTQYF.

The chain has TRBV5-6 and TRBJ1-5; D gene unclear. Germline assignment: CDR1 SGHDT and CDR2 YYEEEE. Trimming left V 0 bases short and J 4 bases short, with 11 bases between. The CDR3 contains 15 residues. CDR3 DNA: TGTGCCAGCAGCTTGGAGTCGGCAACTAATCAGCCCCAGCATTTT. Translation: CASSLESATNQPQHF.

This clonotype was counted ten times or more. DNA for the CDR3: TGTGCCAGCAGTTTTGACGGCCAAAAAGAGACCCAGTACTTC. Its translation: CASSFDGQKETQYF. The V gene is TRBV6-5, the J gene TRBJ2-5, with D unclear. The germline V gene has CDR1 MNHEY and CDR2 SVGAGI. Trimming pared 4 bases from V and 3 bases from J, leaving 12 bases between. The CDR3 runs 14 residues.

The chain has TRBV3-1 and TRBJ2-5, with D maybe TRBD2 (6 bases). The CDR3 is 16 amino acids. The ends were cut back, 4 bases at V and 2 bases at J, with 17 bases in the middle. Germline assignment: CDR1 LGHDT and CDR2 YNNKEL (reference sequence). The CDR3: CASSRGTGLQQETQYF. CDR3 DNA sequence: TGTGCCAGCAGCCGAGGAACGGGACTGCAACAAGAGACCCAGTACTTC.

This chain links TRBV3-1 with TRBJ2-1; possible D gene TRBD1, 6 bases. This CDR3 has 13 residues. Trimming stripped 2 bases from V and 6 bases from J, with 8 bases between. Germline V gene lookup returns CDR1 LGHDT and CDR2 YNNKEL (reference sequence). CDR3 coding DNA: TGTGCCAGCAGCCAACACAGGGCCAATGAGCAGTTCTTC. Translated, it gives CASSQHRANEQFF.

The J gene is TRBJ1-2, the V gene TRBV7-9, with a possible D match to TRBD1 (6 bases). Germline-derived CDR1 and CDR2 are SEHNR and FQNEAQ (reference sequence). The CDR3 spans 13 residues. The V gene lost 6 bases and the J gene lost 7 bases, with 15 bases spanning the gap. CDR3 in amino acids: CASRPRGAGGYTF. The DNA for the CDR3 is TGTGCCAGCAGACCTCGGGGGGCCGGTGGCTACACCTTC.

This clonotype appeared a few times. The CDR3 loop is CASSSPRLAERKQFF. Written as DNA, the CDR3 is TGTGCCAGCAGCTCCCCCCGACTAGCGGAACGCAAGCAGTTCTTC. The rearrangement uses TRBV11-2 and TRBJ2-1, with 9 nucleotides matching TRBD2. Germline V lookup: CDR1 SGHAT, CDR2 FQNNGV. There are 15 residues in the CDR3. Trimming at V came to 4 bases and at J to 11 bases, leaving 12 bases not matched to a gene.

The V gene is TRBV13, the J gene TRBJ2-1; perhaps TRBD1 as D (6 bases). This CDR3 is built from 13 residues. V was cut by 4 bases and J by 7 bases, with 11 bases left in between. The germline V gene has CDR1 PRHDT and CDR2 FYEKMQ (reference sequence). DNA for the CDR3: TGTGCCAGCAGCTCTGGGGGCTGGAATGAGCAGTTCTTC. Translated, it gives CASSSGGWNEQFF.

The chain is built from TRBV11-2 and TRBJ2-1; weak D call: TRBD2 (5 bases). V lost 4 bases and J lost 0, with 10 bases in between. Germline-derived CDR1 and CDR2 are SGHAT and FQNNGV. This CDR3 region has 15 residues. CDR3 coding DNA: TGTGCCAGCAGCTGGAGACTAAGCTCCTACAATGAGCAGTTCTTC. Its protein product is CASSWRLSSYNEQFF.

This clonotype appeared a few times. The rearrangement links TRBV20-1 to TRBJ1-2; 11 nucleotides align to TRBD1. Germline trimming cut 2 bases from V and 2 bases from J; bases unmatched to any gene: 7. The CDR3 has 16 amino acids. CDR1 is DFQATT, CDR2 SNEGSKA, per germline (reference sequence). The CDR3 sequence: CSARILGDRGNYGYTF. CDR3 DNA sequence: TGCAGTGCTAGAATCCTTGGGGACAGGGGGAACTATGGCTACACCTTC.

On this clonotype itself: Germline is not matched at one junction end, which may reflect a read error. The gene calls are TRBV7-9 and TRBJ2-2; D might be TRBD2 (5 bases). In germline, CDR1 is SEHNR, CDR2 FQNEAQ (reference sequence). This CDR3 spans 14 amino acids. The CDR3 loop reads CVSSLRETTGELFF. CDR3 DNA: TGTGTCAGCAGCTTAAGGGAGACCACCGGGGAGCTGTTTTTT.

The chain is built from TRBV5-1 and TRBJ1-6; 7 bases map to TRBD1. V shed 4 bases, J shed 9 bases, and the junction held 10 bases outside the gene matches. Looked up from germline, CDR1 is SGHRS and CDR2 is YFSETQ. The CDR3 runs to 15 residues. The CDR3 spells CASSGTGVEVSPLHF. The CDR3, as DNA: TGCGCCAGCAGCGGAACAGGGGTTGAGGTTTCACCCCTCCACTTT. Drawing the rest from reference TRBV5-1 and TRBJ1-6, the complete variable domain is KAGVTQTPRYLIKTRGQQVTLSCSPISGHRSVSWYQQTPGQGLQFLFEYFSETQRNKGNFPGRFSGRQFSNSRSEMNVSTLELGDSALYLCASSGTGVEVSPLHFGNGTRLTVT.

This clonotype was found a few times. The gene calls are TRBV6-5 and TRBJ1-5; D remains unclear. Germline loops: CDR1 MNHEY, CDR2 SVGAGI. This CDR3 is built from 15 residues. Trimming left V 2 bases short and J 4 bases short, with 12 bases between. DNA of the CDR3: TGTGCCAGCAGTTACAACGCCGGGAGTAATCAGCCCCAGCATTTT. Amino acid sequence: CASSYNAGSNQPQHF.

This sequence joins TRBV20-1 and TRBJ1-2; the D is unclear. From germline, CDR1 is DFQATT and CDR2 SNEGSKA (reference sequence). V was pared by 6 bases and J by 7 bases, with 15 bases between. The CDR3 totals 12 residues. CDR3 DNA: TGCAGTGCCGAAGGACGGGATCTTGGCTACACCTTC. This translates into CSAEGRDLGYTF.

This clonotype was detected only a few times. The chain carries TRBV9 and TRBJ1-3, with D possibly being TRBD1 (5 bases). The CDR3 consists of 18 residues. Trimming removed 3 bases at V and 4 bases at J, with 23 bases between. In germline, CDR1 is SGDLS, CDR2 YYNGEE. The CDR3 is CASSGAPSGTPGGNTIYF. The DNA of the CDR3 is TGTGCCAGCAGCGGTGCCCCTTCGGGGACCCCAGGGGGAAACACCATATATTTT.